These 19 T cell receptor beta chains originate from one sample sequenced in a study of breast tumors, draining lymph nodes, adjacent tissues. Axillary draining lymph nodes of breast cancer patients supplied the node samples. TCRdb reanalysed the multiplex PCR reads using MiXCR and keeps one entry per CDR3 protein. The data contain fewer than 140,000 distinct CDR3 sequences, 30% of them singletons. Sample: axillary lymph node tissue. These receptors were collected from a female donor with breast cancer. Some clones in this sample may be carry-over from other donors' samples.

The J gene is TRBJ1-2, the V gene TRBV7-3; perhaps TRBD1 as D (5 bases). Germline CDR1 is SGHTA and CDR2 is FQGTGA. The CDR3 totals 17 residues. The ends were cut back, 5 bases at V and 8 bases at J, with 27 bases in the middle. The chain's CDR3 is CASSRGRWAFGYSGYTF. In DNA, the CDR3 is TGTGCCAGCAGCCGGGGCCGTTGGGCGTTCGGTTATTCCGGCTACACCTTC.

This clonotype appeared many times. This rearrangement joins TRBV3-1 to TRBJ2-1, with D maybe TRBD2 (6 bases). Germline CDR1 and CDR2: LGHDT and YNNKEL (reference sequence). Trimming cost V 4 bases and J 2 bases, with 15 bases left between them. This CDR3 contains 16 residues. The CDR3: CASSPIGSGAYNEQFF. The CDR3 DNA reads TGTGCCAGCAGCCCGATCGGGAGTGGCGCCTACAATGAGCAGTTCTTC.

The sample holds many counts of this clonotype. The gene calls are TRBV9 and TRBJ1-6; TRBD1 might be the D (6 bases). Germline CDR1 and CDR2: SGDLS and YYNGEE. V lost 4 bases and J 9 bases, leaving 17 bases between the germline ends. There are 15 residues in the CDR3. The CDR3: CASSTLDRGGSPLHF. The CDR3 DNA is TGTGCCAGCAGCACCCTAGACAGAGGGGGTTCACCCCTCCACTTT.

This clonotype has a count of ten or more. V gene TRBV25-1 combines with J gene TRBJ1-2; D call uncertain. Germline CDR1 reads MGHDK; CDR2 reads SYGVNS. This CDR3 spans 17 amino acids. The V end was cut by 1 base, the J end by 0 bases, with 15 bases between. The CDR3 DNA reads as TGTGCCAGCAGTGAATCTACCGTAATGGGTACTAACTATGGCTACACCTTC. It encodes CASSESTVMGTNYGYTF.

A note on this clonotype: It is likely a read error, because the conserved phenylalanine at the end of the CDR3 is missing. The chain is built from TRBV12-3 or TRBV12-4 and TRBJ1-6; tentatively, D is TRBD1 (5 bases). This CDR3 contains 14 residues. The V gene lost 6 bases and the J gene lost 7 bases, with 13 bases spanning the gap. CDR3 protein: CASSTDIRNSPLHS. CDR3 DNA sequence: TGTGCCAGCAGCACGGACATACGAAATTCACCCCTCCACTCT.

This clonotype has a handful of counts. This rearrangement joins TRBV5-6 to TRBJ1-1; 7 bases line up with TRBD1. Per the germline V gene, CDR1 is SGHDT and CDR2 is YYEEEE. The CDR3 covers 16 residues. V shed 4 bases, J shed 4 bases, and the junction held 13 bases outside the gene matches. CDR3 loop: CASSPTGTEGITEAFF. CDR3 DNA: TGTGCCAGCAGCCCCACCGGGACAGAGGGGATCACTGAAGCTTTCTTT.

The sample holds many counts of this clonotype. A much larger clone lies one base from this, so it may be a read error. Given the absence of the conserved phenylalanine or tryptophan at the CDR3 end, a read error is likely. The rearrangement uses TRBV7-9 and TRBJ2-5, with D uncertain. The CDR3 extends over 14 amino acids. Germline assignment: CDR1 SEHNR and CDR2 FQNEAQ (reference sequence). V gave up 1 base and J gave up 0 bases, with 6 bases separating them. CDR3 amino acids: CASSLVSYQETQYL. The CDR3 DNA follows: TGTGCCAGCAGCTTAGTCTCGTACCAAGAGACCCAGTACCTC.

There are many counts of this clonotype. The J gene is TRBJ2-5, the V gene TRBV5-1; 12 positions agree with TRBD2. The CDR3 spans 16 residues. V trimming: 4 bases; J trimming: 5 bases; junction bases outside the gene matches: 9. Germline V CDR1 and CDR2: SGHRS, YFSETQ. The CDR3 spells CASSLGTSGPGETQYF. The CDR3 DNA sequence: TGCGCCAGCAGCCTCGGGACTAGCGGGCCGGGGGAGACCCAGTACTTC.

Concerning this clonotype itself: At one end the junction does not follow the germline gene, possibly because of a read error. V is TRBV4-3 and J is TRBJ2-6; weak D call: TRBD1 (5 bases). The CDR3 sequence is 15 residues long. Germline V gene data show CDR1 as LGHNA and CDR2 as YSLEER. In nucleotides, the CDR3 is TGCGCCAGCAGCCAAGATTTCTCTGGGGCCAACGTCCTGGCCTTC. Its protein is CASSQDFSGANVLAF.

This clonotype was counted only a few times. This sequence joins TRBV19 and TRBJ1-1, with D perhaps matching TRBD1 (5 bases). The CDR3 loop spans 16 amino acids. V gave up 3 bases and J gave up 4 bases, with 18 bases separating them. Germline assignment: CDR1 LNHDA and CDR2 SQIVND (reference sequence). CDR3 protein: CASSIRSGEEGTEAFF. The DNA for the CDR3 is TGTGCCAGTAGTATTAGGTCGGGGGAGGAGGGCACTGAAGCTTTCTTT.

There are many counts of this clonotype. Given a much more abundant clone one base away, this may be a read error. The rearrangement uses TRBV6-5 and TRBJ1-6, with TRBD1 identical over 8 bases. Germline V gene data show CDR1 as MNHEY and CDR2 as SVGAGI. CDR3 size: 15 residues. V trimming: 7 bases; J trimming: 7 bases; junction bases outside the gene matches: 9. This chain's CDR3 is CASTPSTGDNSPLHF. CDR3 in DNA: TGTGCCAGCACCCCATCGACAGGGGACAATTCACCCCTCCACTTT.

This clonotype occurred many times. This chain links TRBV6-6 with TRBJ2-2; D gene unclear. In germline, CDR1 is MNHNY, CDR2 SVGAGI (reference sequence). V was shortened by 2 bases and J by 2 bases, with 6 bases between the two germline ends. This CDR3 contains 14 residues. CDR3 amino acids: CASSYAVNTGELFF. CDR3 coding DNA: TGTGCCAGCAGTTACGCAGTTAACACCGGGGAGCTGTTTTTT.

At least ten counts were recorded for this clonotype. The chain couples TRBV20-1 to TRBJ2-3, with D possibly TRBD2 on 5 matching bases. Trimming pared 0 bases from V and 9 bases from J, leaving 13 bases between. The CDR3 extends over 13 amino acids. The germline gives CDR1 DFQATT, CDR2 SNEGSKA (reference sequence). The chain's CDR3 is CSAREGLAWTQYF. The CDR3 region has the DNA TGCAGTGCTAGAGAGGGCTTAGCGTGGACGCAGTATTTT.

The rearrangement links TRBV2 to TRBJ1-4; D might be TRBD1 (6 bases). The ends were cut back, 6 bases at V and 8 bases at J, with 13 bases in the middle. The CDR3 loop spans 13 amino acids. The germline gives CDR1 SNHLY, CDR2 FYNNEI. This chain's CDR3 is CASRYRESEKLFF. Here the CDR3 DNA reads TGTGCCAGCAGGTACAGGGAAAGCGAAAAACTGTTTTTT.

This clonotype was seen ten or more times. The CDR3 region is CSARDPGLAGVNEQFF. The CDR3 DNA sequence: TGCAGTGCTAGAGATCCGGGACTAGCGGGAGTCAATGAGCAGTTCTTC. The chain employs TRBV20-1 and TRBJ2-1; 14 nucleotides line up with TRBD2. Germline-derived CDR1 and CDR2 are DFQATT and SNEGSKA (reference sequence). The CDR3 spans 16 residues. V was clipped by 0 bases and J by 6 bases; unmatched bases: 4.

This clonotype has a count of ten or more. A much more abundant neighbour one base away suggests this may be a read error. This rearrangement joins TRBV9 to TRBJ2-7; TRBD1 aligns across 9 bases. The CDR3 is 14 amino acids. The germline CDR1 and CDR2 sequences are SGDLS and YYNGEE. Written as DNA, the CDR3 is TGTGCCAGCAGCGAAACAGGGGGCGAGGATGAGCAGTCCTTC. It encodes CASSETGGEDEQSF.

Remarks on this clonotype: A read error is possible here, since a much larger clone lies one base away. The genes are TRBV27 and TRBJ2-6; D remains unclear. The CDR3 has 16 amino acids. Germline V CDR1 and CDR2: MNHEY, SMNVEV (reference sequence). Between the trimmed V and J ends, which lost 0 bases and 2 bases, there was a span of 8 bases. As DNA, the CDR3 is TGTGCCAGCAGTTTATCAGGGATTCCTGGGGCCAACGTCCTGACTTTC. The encoded protein is CASSLSGIPGANVLTF.

This clonotype was recorded once. One junction end disagrees with the germline gene, perhaps due to a read error. The chain recombines TRBV11-2 with TRBJ1-1; D perhaps matches TRBD1 (5 bases). CDR1 and CDR2 from the germline V gene are SGHAT and FQNNGV. The CDR3 has 15 residues. CDR3 residues: CTSSLDRPRTTEAFF. The CDR3 DNA reads as TGTACCAGCAGCTTAGACAGACCTAGGACGACTGAAGCTTTCTTT. Using reference TRBV11-2 and TRBJ1-1 for the parts outside the CDR3, the full variable domain is EAGVAQSPRYKIIEKRQSVAFWCNPISGHATLYWYQQILGQGPKLLIQFQNNGVVDDSQLPKDRFSAERLKGVDSTLKIQPAKLEDSAVYLCTSSLDRPRTTEAFFGQGTRLTVV.

The chain is built from TRBV6-2 or TRBV6-3 and TRBJ2-7; D tentatively fits TRBD1 or TRBD2 (5 bases each). Germline-derived CDR1 and CDR2 are MNHEY and SVGEGT. This CDR3 contains 16 residues. Trimming pared 6 bases from V and 0 bases from J, leaving 18 bases between. Written as DNA, the CDR3 is TGTGCCAGCAGACCGCTCGGGGTGGGGACCTCCTACGAGCAGTACTTC. It translates to CASRPLGVGTSYEQYF.